This T cell receptor (beta chain) emerged from a study of CD8+CD57+ T cells in acquired aplastic anemia. On the study more broadly: DNA per sorted CD4+ or CD8+ sample ranged about 0.17 to 30 ug, averaging roughly 3.5 ug. Some 10 million reads were obtained on average for healthy donor CD4+ cells. Study conclusions and caveats: Patients and controls had CD8+ Simpson's diversity values that were not significantly distinct. Between patients and controls, around 30 CD8+ CDR3 sequences were found in common.

TCR beta VDJ combinations and CDR3 sequences were profiled from genomic DNA. Each CDR3 protein is one row after TCRdb ran MiXCR on the reads. The table lists 150,000 to 200,000 distinct CDR3 sequences, around 40% of them singletons, with over 0.95% in the top ten. In its sample, this clonotype was seen many times. What it binds is not known. Sequencing was carried out using sorted CD4+, CD8+, or CD8+CD57+ T cells (not recorded which) from PBMCs. This clonotype was obtained from a human donor in good health.

The CDR3 loop is CASAQGPNEKLFF. The CDR3 region has the DNA TGTGCCAGTGCACAGGGTCCTAATGAAAAACTGTTTTTT. The chain employs TRBV7-9 and TRBJ1-4; weak D call: TRBD1 (6 bases). The CDR3 is 13 residues long. In germline, CDR1 is SEHNR, CDR2 FQNEAQ (reference sequence). Between the trimmed V and J ends, which lost 9 bases and 3 bases, there was a span of 11 bases.